Listed below are T cell receptor beta chains from one sample, sequenced in a study of cytomegalovirus exposure and HLA in healthy donors. Assay used: immunoSEQ multiplex PCR; TCRdb lists only in-frame clones, some missing. This table holds some 70,000 clones, approximately 80% found once. Material: PBMCs. These receptors came from a human donor in good health. CDR3s include the opening cysteine and the closing phenylalanine or tryptophan.

CDR3 protein: CAWIDSAGGRSEQFF
V gene: TRBV30
J gene: TRBJ2-1

CDR3 protein: CASNPGLPLHEQYF
V gene: TRBV10-2
J gene: TRBJ2-7

CDR3 protein: CASSLGPDGYTF
V gene: TRBV7-6
J gene: TRBJ1-2

CDR3 protein: CASSILLPSGGAEEQFF
V gene: TRBV9
J gene: TRBJ2-1

CDR3 protein: CASSQGPTGTGEQYF
V gene: TRBV19
J gene: TRBJ2-7

CDR3 protein: CASSQDERTGRNEKLFF
V gene: TRBV4-1
J gene: TRBJ1-4

CDR3 protein: CASSQSGLPYEQYF
V gene: TRBV19
J gene: TRBJ2-7

CDR3 protein: CASSLGSGGTQDEQFF
V gene: TRBV7-9
J gene: TRBJ2-1

CDR3 protein: CASSHSRVPGYEQYF
V gene: TRBV23-1
J gene: TRBJ2-7

CDR3 protein: CAISDGGLTGGTEAFF
V gene: TRBV10-3
J gene: TRBJ1-1

CDR3 protein: CASRKTGVYEKLFF
V gene: TRBV27
J gene: TRBJ1-4

CDR3 protein: CASSESLGAAAPLHF
V gene: TRBV25-1
J gene: TRBJ1-6

CDR3 protein: CASSAGGGPNHEQYF
V gene: TRBV6-1
J gene: TRBJ2-7

CDR3 protein: CASSLGQLEKLFF
V gene: TRBV28
J gene: TRBJ1-4

CDR3 protein: CASSTRGTGGKTFSTDTQYF
V gene: TRBV19
J gene: TRBJ2-3

CDR3 protein: CASSTWATGVTEAFF
V gene: TRBV7-2
J gene: TRBJ1-1